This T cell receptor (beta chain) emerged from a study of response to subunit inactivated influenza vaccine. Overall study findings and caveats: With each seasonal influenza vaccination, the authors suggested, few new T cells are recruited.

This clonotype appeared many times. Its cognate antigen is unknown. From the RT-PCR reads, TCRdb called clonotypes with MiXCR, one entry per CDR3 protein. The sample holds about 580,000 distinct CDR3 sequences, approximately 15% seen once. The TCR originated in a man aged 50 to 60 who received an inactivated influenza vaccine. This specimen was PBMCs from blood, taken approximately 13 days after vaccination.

Here the CDR3 reads CASRRDTSYEQYF. The CDR3 nucleotides read TGTGCCAGCAGACGGGACACATCCTACGAGCAGTACTTC. The V gene is TRBV28, the J gene TRBJ2-7, with D possibly TRBD1 on 6 matching bases. Trimming took 6 bases from V and 1 from J, leaving 10 bases between them. This CDR3 comprises 13 residues. Germline V gives CDR1 MDHEN, CDR2 SYDVKM. The variable domain in full, with the rest retrieved from reference TRBV28 and TRBJ2-7, is DVKVTQSSRYLVKRTGEKVFLECVQDMDHENMFWYRQDPGLGLRLIYFSYDVKMKEKGDIPEGYSVSREKKERFSLILESASTNQTSMYLCASRRDTSYEQYFGPGTRLTVT.